These 11 T cell receptor beta chains were all obtained from the same sample, sequenced in a study of CD8+ T cells in alopecia areata. Cell sorting was performed on pooled cutaneous lymph node cells with CD4, CD8alpha, NKG2D, NKG2ACE and other markers. cDNA prepared by RNA extraction and subsequent reverse transcription served as the template for sequencing. Only in-frame clones appear in the TCRdb table, and some are missing; sequencing was by immunoSEQ multiplex PCR. In total the sample includes 200,000 to 300,000 clones, none of them seen once. The sample comprised CD4+ T cells sorted from a lymph node. These receptors all come from a C3H/HeJ mouse with alopecia areata. This mouse strain has H2-k as its MHC haplotype.

Comment on this clone: Gene names and germline match the mouse. The CDR3 is cut off 4 residues early in the read; its end comes from the germline J gene. The same CDR3 arises from other DNA sequences in this sample as well. The chain recombines TRBV13-1 with TRBJ2-5; 12 bases agree with TRBD1. Germline V gives CDR1 NSHNY, CDR2 SYGAGN. This CDR3 comprises 15 residues. This CDR3 reads CASSPPGQGADTQYF. The covered CDR3 bases are TGTGCCAGCAGTCCCCCGGGACAGGGGGCGGAC.

Only a few counts were recorded for this clone. These gene names are mouse names. The read terminates 4 residues ahead of where the CDR3 ends, so the germline J gene completes it. The chain recombines TRBV1 with TRBJ2-5, with D perhaps TRBD2 (5 bases). In germline, CDR1 is NSQYPW, CDR2 LRSPGD (reference sequence). V was clipped by 0 bases and J by 2 bases, with 9 bases between them. This CDR3 is 15 amino acids long. The CDR3 loop is CTCSADTTGQDTQYF. The CDR3 bases that were read are TGCACCTGCAGTGCAGATACCACTGGCCAAGAC.

This clone was observed a few times. Germline and genes: mouse. The read terminates 4 residues ahead of where the CDR3 ends, so the germline J gene completes it. This chain connects TRBV1 to TRBJ2-7; possible D gene TRBD1, 6 bases. Trimming cost V 2 bases and J 0 bases, with 11 bases left between them. The CDR3 length is 15 residues. From germline, CDR1 is NSQYPW and CDR2 LRSPGD (reference sequence). CDR3 in amino acids: CTCSAKGQSSYEQYF. The sequenced part of the CDR3 DNA is TGCACCTGCAGTGCAAAAGGACAGAGCTCCTAT.

About this clone itself: Genes and germline are mouse. The CDR3 goes on 3 residues after the read ends, and that part is filled in from the germline J gene. The chain has TRBV1 and TRBJ1-6; D gene uncertain. TRBJ1-6 is designated an ORF whose function remains uncertain. The V gene lost 0 bases and the J gene lost 7 bases, with 7 bases spanning the gap. From germline, CDR1 is NSQYPW and CDR2 LRSPGD (reference sequence). CDR3 length equals 14 residues. The sequenced part of the CDR3 DNA is TGCACCTGCAGTGCAGATCCAGGAAATTCGCCC. The encoded protein is CTCSADPGNSP. The whole CDR3 sequence reads CTCSADPGNSPLYF.

This clone occurred a few times. Gene names are mouse gene names. Read sequence stops 4 residues before the CDR3 end, and the germline J gene provides the missing end. The chain uses TRBV13-1 and TRBJ2-1; TRBD1 agrees at 9 bases. The CDR3 runs 15 residues. Germline V gene sequence: CDR1 NSHNY, CDR2 SYGAGN. The V and J ends lost 0 bases and 6 bases, in that order; junction bases with no gene match: 4. Partial CDR3 DNA: TGTGCCAGCAGTGATGCCTGGACAGGGGTTGCT. Amino acid sequence: CASSDAWTGVA. The CDR3 in its entirety is CASSDAWTGVAEQFF.

On this clone: Germline and genes here are mouse. The CDR3 end lies 4 residues beyond the end of the read and is filled in from the germline J gene. This chain joins TRBV13-3 and TRBJ1-2; 9 bases line up with TRBD1. The CDR3 extends over 13 amino acids. Germline CDR1 and CDR2: NNHDY and SYVADS. CDR3 DNA (partial): TGTGCCAGCAGTCACAGGGGGCAATCC. Its protein product is CASSHRGQS. The full-length CDR3 reads as CASSHRGQSDYTF.

In regard to this clone: Mouse gene names and germline throughout. The read comes to an end 4 residues before the CDR3 does, leaving the germline J gene to fill in the end. The V gene is TRBV19, the J gene TRBJ2-3; 8 bases fit TRBD1. Germline loops: CDR1 FNHDT, CDR2 SITEND (reference sequence). V shed 5 bases and J 2 bases; nucleotides not matched to a gene: 4. This CDR3 comprises 14 residues. CDR3 residues: CASSPTGVAETLYF. CDR3 DNA (partial): TGTGCCAGCAGCCCGACAGGGGTTGCAGAA.

As for this clone: Gene names and germline refer to mouse. The read terminates 4 residues ahead of where the CDR3 ends, so the germline J gene completes it. The gene calls are TRBV3 and TRBJ2-5; TRBD2 aligns across 8 bases. Trimming at V came to 9 bases and at J to 1 base, leaving 3 bases not matched to a gene. Per germline, CDR1 SNHLY and CDR2 FYNGKV (reference sequence). The CDR3 covers 13 residues. This CDR3 reads CARSTGDQDTQYF. CDR3 bases read: TGTGCCAGATCGACTGGGGACCAAGAC. The variable domain in full, completed from reference TRBV3 and TRBJ2-5, reads GPKVLQIPSHQIIDMGQMVTLNCDPVSNHLYFYWYKQILGQQMEFLVNFYNGKVMEKSKLFKDQFSVERPDGSYFTLKIQPTALEDSAVYFCARSTGDQDTQYFGPGTRLLVL.

This clone was seen at least ten times. Mouse gene names and germline throughout. The read ends 4 residues before the CDR3 terminus; that terminus is restored from the germline J gene. The chain is built from TRBV17 and TRBJ2-7, with TRBD2 matching 7 bases. The CDR3 sequence is 14 residues long. J was trimmed by 0 bases and V by 3 bases; bases with no gene match: 2. Germline-derived CDR1 and CDR2 are MNHDT and YYDKIL. The covered CDR3 bases are TGTGCTAGCAGTAGGGGGGGGAGCTCCTAT. Translation gives CASSRGGSSY. The entire CDR3 protein reads CASSRGGSSYEQYF.

As regards this clone: The genes and germline here are from mouse. The read ends 4 residues early relative to the CDR3; the germline J gene fills the gap. The genes are TRBV13-3 and TRBJ2-7; perhaps TRBD2 as D (5 bases). Per the germline V gene, CDR1 is NNHDY and CDR2 is SYVADS. Trimming took 3 bases from V and 3 from J, leaving 10 bases between them. The CDR3 loop spans 13 amino acids. The CDR3 bases that were read are TGTGCCAGCAGTGCTACTGGCCACTAT. It yields the protein CASSATGHY. Given in full, the CDR3 is CASSATGHYEQYF.

Only a few counts were recorded for this clone. Mouse germline and gene names are used. The read comes to an end 4 residues before the CDR3 does, leaving the germline J gene to fill in the end. Other DNA sequences within the sample encode an identical CDR3. The rearrangement links TRBV31 to TRBJ2-2, with D possibly being TRBD2 (6 bases). This CDR3 is 13 amino acids long. The germline gives CDR1 GKSSPN, CDR2 SITVG. V was shortened by 0 bases and J by 5 bases, with 7 bases between the two germline ends. CDR3 protein: CAWSLGGTGQLYF. The sequenced CDR3 bases are TGTGCCTGGAGTCTGGGGGGAACCGGG.